The source of this T cell receptor (beta chain) is a study of monozygotic twins with inflammatory bowel disease (dated by TCRdb to the late 2010s). Background on the whole study: The full study comprised around 28 monozygotic twin pairs: nine German pairs (four IBD-concordant, five IBD-discordant) and 19 IBD-discordant Danish pairs. Within discordant pairs, disease-associated traits were sought mainly by comparing IBD patients with their genetically identical healthy co-twins. Each individual had, on average, about 151 000 unique TCRalpha sequences and 181 000 unique TCRbeta sequences available for analysis. Beyond this particular receptor, the publication reports: Measured by the inverse Simpson index, TCRbeta repertoire diversity was lower in IBD patients than in their healthy co-twins. Repertoire similarity did not differ between concordant and discordant twins, possibly due to limited statistical power. Compared with healthy twins, IBD patients shared fewer clonotypes with other individuals, and the difference was most pronounced in patients with signs of disease activity. No single strong signal or clonotype linked to IBD turned up in the results, so the idea that one exists was not supported. Distinction between different T cell subtypes could not be achieved in the analysis. Because patients received different immunosuppressive treatments, the repertoires may have picked up extra background noise and variability between individuals.

As concerns this clonotype: The target of this receptor is not known.

From each donor, an approximately 2.4 ml peripheral blood sample was collected into PAXgene tubes and kept at -80 degrees C. Without any T cell sorting, total RNA was extracted from whole blood using the PAXgene blood miRNA kit on an automated QIAcube. Deep TCRalpha and TCRbeta repertoire profiling with unique molecular barcoding was performed on peripheral blood of monozygotic twin pairs concordant or discordant for inflammatory bowel disease. Smoking habits were recorded for all twin pairs, and individuals were classified as current, former or never smokers. Per the germline V gene, SGHRS is the CDR1 and YFSETQ is the CDR2. From cysteine to phenylalanine, the CDR3 is 14 amino acids long. No DNA is listed. Library generation was performed with 5' RACE. The input for every TCR library was around 3,800 ng of total RNA. For each sample, cDNA synthesis was carried out in eight separate reactions using SMARTScribe reverse transcriptase. During cDNA synthesis, template switching introduced unique molecular identifiers that contained a 6-nucleotide sample barcode. TCRalpha and TCRbeta cDNA was amplified in two nested PCRs of 16 and 9 cycles, and bead purification was carried out after each PCR. Before amplification, the cDNA was treated with uracil DNA-glycosylase and purified using the QIAquick PCR purification kit. The second PCR added Illumina TruSeq-compatible adapters along with sample-specific barcodes. TapeStation and Qubit were used to check library quality and concentration, and roughly 5 ng of each library went into the pool. Sequencing of pooled libraries was carried out on an Illumina HiSeq2500 single-index Rapid Run using 2 x 100 bp reads and custom sequencing primers. The study's own analysis went as follows. UMI-based consensus assembly with MiGEC version 1.2.6 was used to correct PCR and sequencing errors. MiXCR version 2.1.1 handled V(D)J alignment, clonotype assembly and CDR3 extraction. Gene usage, clonotype sharing and MAIT/NKT TCR abundance were normalised by analysing the top 1000, 10 000 and 20 000 clonotypes per sample. Diversity was computed as the inverse Simpson index with the vegan R package after downsampling to 27 000 UMIs. Paired Mann-Whitney U tests were applied to discordant twin pairs, and Benjamini-Hochberg correction was used for multiple testing. Once TCRdb had reprocessed the reads, it stored one entry per CDR3 protein sequence and supplied no DNA. TCRdb, not the original authors, processed these V and J calls. This sample's listing comprises roughly 90,000 distinct CDR3 sequences. The ten largest clonotypes hold roughly 7% of the sample.

Sequenced input: blood. The rearrangement joined TRBV5-1 to TRBJ2-3; the D call of TRBD1 rests on TCRdb alone, since no DNA is present to check it. The sequence derives from a human donor with ulcerative colitis or Crohn's disease, or a healthy co-twin of an affected twin (not recorded which). The CDR3 protein: CASSLAGRTDTQYF. The full variable domain, with segments outside the CDR3 supplied by the reference TRBV5-1 and TRBJ2-3 proteins, appears as KAGVTQTPRYLIKTRGQQVTLSCSPISGHRSVSWYQQTPGQGLQFLFEYFSETQRNKGNFPGRFSGRQFSNSRSEMNVSTLELGDSALYLCASSLAGRTDTQYFGPGTRLTVL.